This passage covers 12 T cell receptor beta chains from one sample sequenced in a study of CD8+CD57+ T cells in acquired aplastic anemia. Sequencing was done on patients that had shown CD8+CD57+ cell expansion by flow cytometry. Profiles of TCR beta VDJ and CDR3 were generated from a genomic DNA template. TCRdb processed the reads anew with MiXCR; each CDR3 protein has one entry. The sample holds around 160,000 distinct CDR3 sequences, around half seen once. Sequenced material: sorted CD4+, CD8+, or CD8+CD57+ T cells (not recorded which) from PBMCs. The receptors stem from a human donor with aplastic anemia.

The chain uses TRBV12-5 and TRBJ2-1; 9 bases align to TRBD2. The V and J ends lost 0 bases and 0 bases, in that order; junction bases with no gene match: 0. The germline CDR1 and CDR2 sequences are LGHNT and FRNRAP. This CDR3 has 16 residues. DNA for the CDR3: TGTGCTAGTGGTTTGGTACTAGCGGGCTCCTACAATGAGCAGTTCTTC. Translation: CASGLVLAGSYNEQFF. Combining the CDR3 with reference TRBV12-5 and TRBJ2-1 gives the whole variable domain DARVTQTPRHKVTEMGQEVTMRCQPILGHNTVFWYRQTMMQGLELLAYFRNRAPLDDSGMPKDRFSAEMPDATLATLKIQPSEPRDSAVYFCASGLVLAGSYNEQFFGPGTRLTVL.

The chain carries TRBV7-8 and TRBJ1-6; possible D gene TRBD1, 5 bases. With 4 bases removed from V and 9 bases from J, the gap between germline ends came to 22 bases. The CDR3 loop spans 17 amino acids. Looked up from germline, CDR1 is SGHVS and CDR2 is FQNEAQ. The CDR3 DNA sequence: TGTGCCAGCAGCTACCCCCTACGGCGGCAGGGAGCTTCACCCCTCCACTTT. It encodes CASSYPLRRQGASPLHF.

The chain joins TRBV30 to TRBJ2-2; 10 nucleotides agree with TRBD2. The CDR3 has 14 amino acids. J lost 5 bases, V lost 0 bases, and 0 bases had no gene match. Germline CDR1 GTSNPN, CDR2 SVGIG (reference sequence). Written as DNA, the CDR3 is TGTGCCTGGAGTGTGGGACTAGCGACCGGGGAGCTGTTTTTT. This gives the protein CAWSVGLATGELFF.

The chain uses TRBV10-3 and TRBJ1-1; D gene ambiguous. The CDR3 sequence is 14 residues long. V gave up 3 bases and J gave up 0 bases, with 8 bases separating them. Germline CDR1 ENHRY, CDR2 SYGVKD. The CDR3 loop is CAISDWGMNTEAFF. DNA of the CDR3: TGTGCCATCAGTGATTGGGGAATGAACACTGAAGCTTTCTTT.

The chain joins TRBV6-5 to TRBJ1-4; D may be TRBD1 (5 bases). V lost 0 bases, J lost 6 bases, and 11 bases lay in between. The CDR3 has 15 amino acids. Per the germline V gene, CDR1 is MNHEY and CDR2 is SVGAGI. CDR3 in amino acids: CASSYSGTSDEKLFF. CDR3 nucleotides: TGTGCCAGCAGTTACTCCGGGACCTCGGATGAAAAACTGTTTTTT.

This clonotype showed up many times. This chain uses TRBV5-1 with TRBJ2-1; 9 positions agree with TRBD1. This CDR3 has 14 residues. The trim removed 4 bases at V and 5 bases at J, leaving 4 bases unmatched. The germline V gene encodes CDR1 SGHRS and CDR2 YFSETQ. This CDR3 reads CASSRDRVNNEQFF. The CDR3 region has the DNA TGCGCCAGCAGCCGGGACAGGGTCAACAATGAGCAGTTCTTC.

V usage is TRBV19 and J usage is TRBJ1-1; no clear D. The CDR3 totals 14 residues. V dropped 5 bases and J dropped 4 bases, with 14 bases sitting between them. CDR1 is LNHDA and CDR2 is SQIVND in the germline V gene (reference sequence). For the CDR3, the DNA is TGTGCCAGTAGTGACGGCAAGGAGGTCACTGAAGCTTTCTTT. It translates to CASSDGKEVTEAFF.

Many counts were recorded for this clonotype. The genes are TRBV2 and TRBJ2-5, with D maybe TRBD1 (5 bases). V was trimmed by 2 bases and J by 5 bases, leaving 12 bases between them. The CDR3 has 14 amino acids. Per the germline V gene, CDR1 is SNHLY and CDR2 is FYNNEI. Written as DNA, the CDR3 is TGTGCCAGCAGTGAAATAGGGGTCGGGGAGACCCAGTACTTC. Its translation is CASSEIGVGETQYF.

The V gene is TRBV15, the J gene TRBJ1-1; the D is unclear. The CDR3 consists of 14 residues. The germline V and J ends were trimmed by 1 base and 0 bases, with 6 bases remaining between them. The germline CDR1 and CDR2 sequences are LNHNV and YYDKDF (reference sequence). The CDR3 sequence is CATSRGGLNTEAFF. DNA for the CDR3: TGTGCCACCAGCAGAGGCGGACTGAACACTGAAGCTTTCTTT.

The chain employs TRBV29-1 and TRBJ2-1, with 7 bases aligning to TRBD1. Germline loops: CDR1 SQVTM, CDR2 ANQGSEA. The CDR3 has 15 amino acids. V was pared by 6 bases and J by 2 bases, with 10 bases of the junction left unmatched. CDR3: CSVQGTVLTYNEQFF. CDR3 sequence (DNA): TGCAGCGTCCAAGGGACAGTGCTGACCTACAATGAGCAGTTCTTC.

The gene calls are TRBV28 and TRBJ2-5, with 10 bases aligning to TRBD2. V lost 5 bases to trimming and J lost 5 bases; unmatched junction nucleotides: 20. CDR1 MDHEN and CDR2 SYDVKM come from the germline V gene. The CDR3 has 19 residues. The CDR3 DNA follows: TGTGCCAGCAGTGTGGGCCTTAGTAGACTAGCGGGTTCGCATGAGACCCAGTACTTC. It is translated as CASSVGLSRLAGSHETQYF.

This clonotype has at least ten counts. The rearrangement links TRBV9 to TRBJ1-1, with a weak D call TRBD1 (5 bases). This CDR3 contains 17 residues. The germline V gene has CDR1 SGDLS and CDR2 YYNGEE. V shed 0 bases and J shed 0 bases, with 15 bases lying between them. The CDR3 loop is CASSVEGVRSLNTEAFF. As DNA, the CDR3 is TGTGCCAGCAGCGTAGAAGGGGTGAGGTCCTTGAACACTGAAGCTTTCTTT.